A single sample gave rise to the 12 T cell receptor beta chains below, sequenced in a study of T-cell reconstitution after alpha-beta-depleted transplantation in children. For TCRbeta, the library was prepared with unique molecular identifiers. TCRdb itself ran the PCR reads through MiXCR, one entry per CDR3 protein. In the table there are under 450,000 distinct CDR3 sequences, roughly 14% of which are singletons. The sample consisted of PBMCs, taken from the stem cell graft. The receptors come from a human donor who donated a stem cell graft to a child with Fanconi anemia.

This clonotype showed up just a few times. The chain combines TRBV9 with TRBJ1-3; 8 nucleotides match TRBD1. CDR3 size: 16 residues. CDR1 is SGDLS, CDR2 YYNGEE, per germline. Losses at the gene ends were 2 bases for V and 0 bases for J; bases not matched to a gene: 4. The CDR3, as DNA: TGTGCCAGCAGCGTTACAACAGGGGGCTCTGGAAACACCATATATTTT. Its translation is CASSVTTGGSGNTIYF.

Ten or more counts support this clonotype. The rearrangement links TRBV10-3 to TRBJ2-2; D may be TRBD1 or TRBD2 (5 bases each). This CDR3 comprises 14 residues. CDR1 and CDR2 from the germline V gene are ENHRY and SYGVKD. Trimming pared 8 bases from V and 3 bases from J, leaving 13 bases between. The DNA of the CDR3 is TGTGCCATCGGGACCCTCGAGGACACCGGGGAGCTGTTTTTT. Translation gives CAIGTLEDTGELFF.

This clonotype appeared a few times. This chain connects TRBV6-5 to TRBJ1-2, with TRBD1 identical over 10 bases. This CDR3 has 13 amino acids. In germline, CDR1 is MNHEY, CDR2 SVGAGI. Losses at the gene ends were 6 bases for V and 7 bases for J; bases not matched to a gene: 5. In nucleotides, the CDR3 is TGTGCCAGCAGAACTAGACAGGGGGCTGGCTACACCTTC. It is translated as CASRTRQGAGYTF.

This clonotype occurred many times. The chain couples TRBV6-2 or TRBV6-3 to TRBJ2-1, with TRBD2 as a possible D gene (7 bases). This CDR3 region has 17 residues. The V gene lost 0 bases and the J gene lost 8 bases, with 20 bases spanning the gap. Germline V gene lookup returns CDR1 MNHEY and CDR2 SVGEGT. The CDR3 DNA is TGTGCCAGCAGTTACTCATCCGGAACAGGGAGGGAGTATGAGCAGTTCTTC. It is translated as CASSYSSGTGREYEQFF.

Ten or more counts support this clonotype. The V call is TRBV4-1, the J call TRBJ1-1, with D unclear. V lost 0 bases to trimming and J lost 7 bases, with 12 bases between them. Germline assignment: CDR1 MGHRA and CDR2 YSYEKL. This CDR3 is built from 14 residues. This CDR3 is CASSQEGVGGEAFF. The CDR3 nucleotides are TGCGCCAGCAGCCAAGAGGGCGTAGGAGGTGAAGCTTTCTTT.

The table lists this clonotype with many counts. The rearrangement joins TRBV20-1 to TRBJ1-4, with D unclear. The CDR3 sequence is 15 residues long. Deletions cut 6 bases from V and 7 bases from J, with 21 bases between. The V gene's germline CDR1 is DFQATT and CDR2 SNEGSKA (reference sequence). The CDR3 here is CSAKSTGSWGEKLFF. The CDR3 region has the DNA TGCAGTGCGAAATCCACCGGGTCCTGGGGTGAAAAACTGTTTTTT.

The genes are TRBV25-1 and TRBJ1-1; D is unresolved. The CDR3 is 15 amino acids. With 1 base removed from V and 1 base from J, the gap between germline ends came to 10 bases. CDR1 is MGHDK, CDR2 SYGVNS, per germline. The CDR3 loop is CASSEFGFPNTEAFF. In nucleotides, the CDR3 is TGTGCCAGCAGTGAATTCGGGTTCCCGAACACTGAAGCTTTCTTT.

This clonotype has only a few counts. The chain carries TRBV4-3 and TRBJ2-1; D not resolved. The CDR3 extends over 15 amino acids. Germline-derived CDR1 and CDR2 are LGHNA and YSLEER. Trimming cost V 1 base and J 2 bases, with 9 bases left between them. Here the CDR3 reads CASSQGTAPYNEQFF. CDR3 DNA: TGCGCCAGCAGCCAAGGAACTGCCCCCTACAATGAGCAGTTCTTC.

This clonotype was detected many times. The chain recombines TRBV20-1 with TRBJ2-7; D uncertain. This CDR3 has 11 amino acids. The ends were cut back, 6 bases at V and 3 bases at J, with 9 bases in the middle. The germline V gene has CDR1 DFQATT and CDR2 SNEGSKA (reference sequence). CDR3 loop: CSAVGVYEQYV. In nucleotides, the CDR3 is TGCAGTGCGGTGGGCGTCTACGAGCAGTACGTC.

The rearrangement joins TRBV6-1 to TRBJ1-5, with a possible D match to TRBD1 (5 bases). V dropped 6 bases and J dropped 0 bases, with 12 bases sitting between them. Germline assignment: CDR1 MNHNS and CDR2 SASEGT. The CDR3 is 15 amino acids. The CDR3 sequence: CASSRGRGSNQPQHF. The CDR3 DNA is TGTGCCAGCAGCCGGGGGAGAGGTAGCAATCAGCCCCAGCATTTT.

Many counts were recorded for this clonotype. An end of the junction differs from the germline gene, which may be a read error. The V gene is TRBV12-3 or TRBV12-4, the J gene TRBJ2-2, with D possibly TRBD2 on 5 matching bases. This CDR3 region has 14 residues. This CDR3 is CASSLGGGTGELFF. The CDR3 DNA sequence: TGTGCCAGCAGCTTAGGTGGAGGCACCGGGGAGCTGTTTTTT.

The J gene is TRBJ1-2, the V gene TRBV3-1; D gene ambiguous. Trimming removed 2 bases from V and 4 bases from J, with 17 bases in between. CDR3 length: 16 residues. Germline-derived CDR1 and CDR2 are LGHDT and YNNKEL (reference sequence). The CDR3 nucleotides are TGTGCCAGCAGCCAATTTCCTAGAGGGTCCATCTATGGCTACACCTTC. This encodes CASSQFPRGSIYGYTF.